Below are 17 T cell receptor beta chains sequenced from a single sample in a study of OX40 agonist ivuxolimab in advanced cancers. TCRdb keeps only in-frame clones here, not all; method: immunoSEQ multiplex PCR. Of more than 7,500 clones in the sample, roughly 86% were seen once. The sequences come from CD4+ or CD8+ T cells sorted from blood, collected in a trial of the OX40 agonist ivuxolimab. These receptors came from an adult with an advanced solid tumor such as melanoma, head and neck, liver or kidney cancer.

The rearrangement uses TRBV7-6 and TRBJ2-2; 7 bases line up with TRBD1. J lost 4 bases, V lost 4 bases, and 6 bases had no gene match. The CDR3 contains 15 residues. The V gene's germline CDR1 is SGHVS and CDR2 FNYEAQ. CDR3 loop: CASSSRGFGTGELFF. The CDR3 bases are TGTGCCAGCAGCTCCAGGGGGTTCGGCACCGGGGAGCTGTTTTTT.

V usage is TRBV25-1 and J usage is TRBJ2-2; D is unclear. Trimming cost V 8 bases and J 3 bases, with 10 bases left between them. Germline V gene sequence: CDR1 MGHDK, CDR2 SYGVNS. This CDR3 has 13 amino acids. The CDR3 DNA reads TGTGCCAGCTCTCCCGCCCACACCGGGGAGCTGTTTTTT. It is translated as CASSPAHTGELFF.

This clone has a single count. The chain recombines TRBV9 with TRBJ2-7; D is perhaps TRBD2 (6 bases). The CDR3 spans 12 residues. Germline assignment: CDR1 SGDLS and CDR2 YYNGEE. V was shortened by 7 bases and J by 7 bases, with 15 bases between the two germline ends. The DNA of the CDR3 is TGTGCCAGCGGGGACTCGTGGGGAGAGCAGTACTTC. This sequence encodes CASGDSWGEQYF.

This clone was seen a handful of times. This rearrangement joins TRBV7-9 to TRBJ1-5; D gene unclear. The V gene lost 5 bases and the J gene lost 6 bases, with 11 bases spanning the gap. Per the germline V gene, CDR1 is SEHNR and CDR2 is FQNEAQ (reference sequence). CDR3 length equals 13 residues. The CDR3 nucleotides are TGTGCCAGCAGCCCGGGGTGGGGTCAGCCCCAGCATTTT. Translating it yields CASSPGWGQPQHF.

The rearrangement uses TRBV2 and TRBJ1-2; no firm D call. With 2 bases removed from V and 7 bases from J, the gap between germline ends came to 14 bases. The V gene's germline CDR1 is SNHLY and CDR2 FYNNEI. There are 14 residues in the CDR3. CDR3 protein: CASSETMGLSGYTF. CDR3 in DNA: TGTGCCAGCAGTGAAACCATGGGGTTGTCTGGCTACACCTTC.

The rearrangement joins TRBV28 to TRBJ2-7; TRBD2 matches 12 bases. Losses at the gene ends were 6 bases for V and 1 base for J; bases not matched to a gene: 4. Germline values: CDR1 MDHEN, CDR2 SYDVKM. This CDR3 is 15 amino acids long. The DNA for the CDR3 is TGTGCCAGCAGAGGGCTAGCGGGGGGGTCCTACGAGCAGTACTTC. As protein: CASRGLAGGSYEQYF.

This clone came up once. Germline is not matched at one junction end, which may reflect a read error. V gene TRBV10-3 combines with J gene TRBJ2-1; 9 positions match TRBD1. The CDR3 has 16 amino acids. CDR1 is ENHRY, CDR2 SYGVKD, per germline. CDR3 sequence reads: CAISESGTGLIDEQLF. In DNA form, the CDR3 reads TGTGCCATCAGTGAGTCCGGGACAGGGTTGATAGATGAGCAGCTCTTC.

This clone came up once. The CDR3, as DNA: TGTGCCAGTAGTATAGGTGGTGGCAACGACGAGCAGTACTTC. Translation: CASSIGGGNDEQYF. The chain couples TRBV19 to TRBJ2-7; D gene ambiguous. V gave up 1 base and J gave up 5 bases, with 12 bases separating them. Germline V CDR1 and CDR2: LNHDA, SQIVND (reference sequence). The CDR3 runs 14 residues.

This sequence joins TRBV4-2 and TRBJ2-5; 9 bases line up with TRBD1. The DNA end is a closer match to TRBJ2-7, so the J assignment may be wrong. There are 14 residues in the CDR3. Germline V lookup: CDR1 LGHNA, CDR2 YNFKEQ. CDR3: CASSQNDRGYEQYF. CDR3 nucleotide sequence: TGTGCCAGCAGCCAAAATGACAGGGGGTACGAGCAGTACTTC.

The V gene is TRBV2, the J gene TRBJ2-7; D is perhaps TRBD2 (6 bases). The CDR3 has 11 amino acids. The germline gives CDR1 SNHLY, CDR2 FYNNEI. The V end lost 3 bases, the J end lost 7 bases, and 7 bases lay between the germline ends. DNA of the CDR3: TGTGCCAGCAGTGATCGGGGGGAGCAGTACTTC. Translating it yields CASSDRGEQYF.

The rearrangement uses TRBV2 and TRBJ2-1, with no clear D. Germline CDR1 SNHLY, CDR2 FYNNEI. The CDR3 has 11 amino acids. V lost 4 bases, J lost 7 bases, and 5 bases lay in between. CDR3 in amino acids: CASSAFNEQFF. CDR3 DNA: TGTGCCAGCAGTGCGTTTAATGAGCAGTTCTTC.

In regard to this clone: Other DNA sequences in the same sample also yield this CDR3. The chain uses TRBV19 and TRBJ1-6; D not resolved. The CDR3 has 14 amino acids. Trimming removed 1 base from V and 7 bases from J, with 8 bases in between. Looked up from germline, CDR1 is LNHDA and CDR2 is SQIVND (reference sequence). The CDR3 region is CASSIGPRNSPLHF. CDR3 sequence (DNA): TGTGCCAGTAGTATAGGGCCCCGGAATTCACCCCTCCACTTT.

The chain is built from TRBV6-4 and TRBJ2-1; 7 bases are a match to TRBD1. V was clipped by 5 bases and J by 3 bases; unmatched bases: 4. This CDR3 has 14 residues. Germline CDR1 and CDR2: MRHNA and SNTAGT. The CDR3 coding sequence is TGTGCCAGCAGTCAATGGACAGGCTACAATGAGCAGTTCTTC. The encoded protein is CASSQWTGYNEQFF.

The V call is TRBV9, the J call TRBJ1-1; tentative D call: TRBD1 (5 bases). V was cut by 4 bases and J by 0 bases, with 13 bases left in between. The length of the CDR3 is 15 residues. Germline values: CDR1 SGDLS, CDR2 YYNGEE. The CDR3 loop is CASSPNRNMNTEAFF. CDR3 sequence (DNA): TGTGCCAGCAGCCCAAACAGGAACATGAACACTGAAGCTTTCTTT.

The rearrangement uses TRBV5-1 and TRBJ1-1; 9 bases agree with TRBD1. After removal of 0 bases from V and 0 bases from J, the junction contained 3 bases not matched to a gene. The CDR3 extends over 16 amino acids. Germline values: CDR1 SGHRS, CDR2 YFSETQ. CDR3 nucleotide sequence: TGCGCCAGCAGCTTGGAGGGGACAGGGCTGAACACTGAAGCTTTCTTT. It specifies CASSLEGTGLNTEAFF.

CDR3 amino acids: CASSANPTGTNTEAFF. CDR3 bases: TGTGCCAGCAGTGCGAACCCGACAGGAACGAACACTGAAGCTTTCTTT. The rearrangement links TRBV6-1 to TRBJ1-1; a weak D match, TRBD1 (6 bases). Trimming shortened V by 4 bases and J by 1 base, and 16 bases separated the two germline ends. CDR1 is MNHNS and CDR2 is SASEGT in the germline V gene. This CDR3 is built from 16 residues.

The chain uses TRBV19 and TRBJ1-2; D may be TRBD1 (6 bases). V was trimmed by 10 bases and J by 3 bases, leaving 15 bases between them. The CDR3 consists of 13 residues. CDR1 and CDR2 (germline): LNHDA, SQIVND (reference sequence). CDR3 nucleotides: TGTGCCACCCAGGGGTACCTCGACTATGGCTACACCTTC. Protein sequence: CATQGYLDYGYTF. Combining the CDR3 with reference TRBV19 and TRBJ1-2 gives the whole variable domain DGGITQSPKYLFRKEGQNVTLSCEQNLNHDAMYWYRQDPGQGLRLIYYSQIVNDFQKGDIAEGYSVSREKKESFPLTVTSAQKNPTAFYLCATQGYLDYGYTFGSGTRLTVV.